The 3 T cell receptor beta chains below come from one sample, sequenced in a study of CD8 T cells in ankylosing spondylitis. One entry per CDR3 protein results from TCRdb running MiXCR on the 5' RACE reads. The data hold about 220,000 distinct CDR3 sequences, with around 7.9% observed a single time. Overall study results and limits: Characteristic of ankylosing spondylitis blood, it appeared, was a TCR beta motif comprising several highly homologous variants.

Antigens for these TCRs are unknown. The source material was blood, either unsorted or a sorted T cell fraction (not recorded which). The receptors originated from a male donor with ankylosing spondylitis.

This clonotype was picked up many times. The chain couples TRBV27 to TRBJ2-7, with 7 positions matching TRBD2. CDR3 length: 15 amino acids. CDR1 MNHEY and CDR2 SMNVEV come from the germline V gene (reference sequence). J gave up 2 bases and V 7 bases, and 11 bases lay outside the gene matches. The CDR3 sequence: CASTTQREAPYEQYF. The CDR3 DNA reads TGTGCCAGCACGACACAGCGGGAAGCTCCCTACGAGCAGTACTTC.

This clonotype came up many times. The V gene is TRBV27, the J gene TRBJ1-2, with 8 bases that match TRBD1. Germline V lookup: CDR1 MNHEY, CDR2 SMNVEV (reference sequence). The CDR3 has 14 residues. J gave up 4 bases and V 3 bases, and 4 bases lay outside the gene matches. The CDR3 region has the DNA TGTGCCAGCAGTTTGGACAGGGACTTCTATGGCTACACCTTC. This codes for CASSLDRDFYGYTF.

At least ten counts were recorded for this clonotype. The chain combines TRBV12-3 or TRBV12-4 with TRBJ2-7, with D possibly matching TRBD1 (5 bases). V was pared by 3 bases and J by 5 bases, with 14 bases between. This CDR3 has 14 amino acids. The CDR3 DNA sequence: TGTGCCAGCAGTTTTTTGGGCAGGGCCCACGAGCAGTACTTC. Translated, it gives CASSFLGRAHEQYF.